These 17 T cell receptor beta chains share one sample of origin, sequenced in a study of T cells in Graves' hyperthyroidism and ophthalmopathy. TCR beta CDR3 regions were amplified from RNA. A set of HTBI primers served as the primers for a first-round RT-PCR of the TCR CDR3. MiXCR, applied by TCRdb to the multiplex PCR reads, yields one record per CDR3 protein. The sample gives about 560,000 distinct CDR3 sequences, roughly 17% of which show up once; more than 15% is in the top ten. Sequencing input: blood. The receptors shown here come from a woman younger than 35 with Graves' hyperthyroidism.

As for this clonotype: A junction end diverges from the germline sequence, so it may reflect a read error. The V and J genes are TRBV6-1 and TRBJ2-2, with 8 bases identical to TRBD1. Germline CDR1 and CDR2: MNHNS and SASEGT. The CDR3 has 22 residues. The CDR3 here is CASRLKSPGVRGLKLNTGELFF. As DNA, the CDR3 is TGCGCCAGCAGGCTCAAGTCCCCGGGGGTCAGGGGGCTAAAGTTGAACACCGGGGAGCTGTTTTTT.

This clonotype was picked up a small number of times. The chain has TRBV6-2 or TRBV6-3 and TRBJ1-2, with D possibly being TRBD1 (5 bases). CDR3 size: 13 residues. CDR1 MNHEY and CDR2 SVGEGT come from the germline V gene. V shed 5 bases and J shed 12 bases, with 19 bases lying between them. CDR3: CASSPSAGRRDTF. As DNA, the CDR3 is TGTGCCAGCAGTCCCTCTGCAGGGAGGAGGGACACCTTC.

The J gene is TRBJ1-1, the V gene TRBV5-1; D ambiguous. V lost 0 bases and J 7 bases, leaving 10 bases between the germline ends. Germline CDR1 is SGHRS and CDR2 is YFSETQ. The CDR3 runs 13 residues. CDR3 nucleotide sequence: TGCGCCAGCAGCTTGGAAACAGTTAGTGAAGCTTTCTTT. Translated, it gives CASSLETVSEAFF.

This clonotype was counted at least ten times. The CDR3 loop reads CASSRGTSENEQYF. The CDR3 DNA sequence: TGTGCCAGCAGCCGCGGGACTAGCGAGAACGAGCAGTACTTC. The chain is built from TRBV7-2 and TRBJ2-7, with 10 bases fitting TRBD2. Germline CDR1 is SGHTA and CDR2 is FQGNSA. V gave up 5 bases and J gave up 5 bases; unmatched junction bases: 6. This CDR3 region has 14 residues.

The chain links TRBV19 to TRBJ2-1; 7 bases fit TRBD1. V trimming: 6 bases; J trimming: 6 bases; junction bases outside the gene matches: 14. This CDR3 is 16 amino acids long. Germline assignment: CDR1 LNHDA and CDR2 SQIVND (reference sequence). The CDR3 nucleotides are TGTGCCAGTAGCCTAAGACAGGGTGGCTACCCCAATGAGCAGTTCTTC. The encoded protein is CASSLRQGGYPNEQFF.

The chain couples TRBV4-1 to TRBJ1-1, with unresolved D. The CDR3 consists of 14 residues. Germline V gene data show CDR1 as MGHRA and CDR2 as YSYEKL. V gave up 1 base and J gave up 1 base, with 7 bases separating them. Here the CDR3 DNA reads TGCGCCAGCAGCCAAGGATGGGGGAACACTGAAGCTTTCTTT. Protein: CASSQGWGNTEAFF.

The gene calls are TRBV3-1 and TRBJ2-1; D might be TRBD2 (6 bases). CDR3 size: 14 residues. Germline V lookup: CDR1 LGHDT, CDR2 YNNKEL (reference sequence). V was shortened by 10 bases and J by 4 bases, with 17 bases between the two germline ends. The CDR3 reads CAIGPEGVYNEQFF. The CDR3 bases are TGTGCCATCGGCCCGGAGGGAGTATACAATGAGCAGTTCTTC.

This clonotype was found a few times. The chain is built from TRBV12-3 or TRBV12-4 and TRBJ2-7; 10 positions agree with TRBD1. This CDR3 contains 14 residues. Losses at the gene ends were 7 bases for V and 2 bases for J; bases not matched to a gene: 5. DNA of the CDR3: TGTGCCAGCAACTCTGGGACAGGGGCCTACGAGCAGTACTTC. Its protein is CASNSGTGAYEQYF.

This clonotype appeared a few times. The chain combines TRBV12-3 or TRBV12-4 with TRBJ1-1; D remains unclear. V gave up 6 bases and J gave up 5 bases, with 13 bases separating them. The CDR3 covers 13 residues. Here the CDR3 DNA reads TGTGCCAGCAGGGCCGACGGGGTGACTGAAGCTTTCTTT. Protein: CASRADGVTEAFF.

Ten or more counts support this clonotype. This rearrangement joins TRBV28 to TRBJ1-1; D is possibly TRBD1 (5 bases). The germline V and J ends were trimmed by 1 base and 3 bases, with 9 bases remaining between them. CDR1 and CDR2 from the germline V gene are MDHEN and SYDVKM. This CDR3 has 14 amino acids. This chain's CDR3 is CASSLLGGDTEAFF. In DNA form, the CDR3 reads TGTGCCAGCAGTTTATTGGGAGGGGACACTGAAGCTTTCTTT. Full variable domain (missing parts from reference TRBV28 and TRBJ1-1): DVKVTQSSRYLVKRTGEKVFLECVQDMDHENMFWYRQDPGLGLRLIYFSYDVKMKEKGDIPEGYSVSREKKERFSLILESASTNQTSMYLCASSLLGGDTEAFFGQGTRLTVV.

This clonotype was seen repeatedly, ten times or more. The chain combines TRBV7-2 with TRBJ2-7; the D gene is possibly TRBD1 (7 bases). The germline V gene encodes CDR1 SGHTA and CDR2 FQGNSA. This CDR3 is built from 16 residues. The V end was cut by 1 base, the J end by 2 bases, with 15 bases between. In nucleotides, the CDR3 is TGTGCCAGCAGCTTAGGCTCAGGGGGGAATCCCTACGAGCAGTACTTC. Translated, it gives CASSLGSGGNPYEQYF. Looking up the rest from reference TRBV7-2 and TRBJ2-7 gives the full variable domain: GAGVSQSPSNKVTEKGKDVELRCDPISGHTALYWYRQSLGQGLEFLIYFQGNSAPDKSGLPSDRFSAERTGGSVSTLTIQRTQQEDSAVYLCASSLGSGGNPYEQYFGPGTRLTVT.

In this sample, this clonotype turned up many times. The J gene is TRBJ1-1, the V gene TRBV12-3 or TRBV12-4; 7 bases line up with TRBD1. The CDR3 spans 16 residues. After removal of 6 bases from V and 0 bases from J, the junction contained 10 bases not matched to a gene. The CDR3 loop reads CASSRGGRGMNTEAFF. The CDR3 DNA follows: TGTGCCAGCAGCCGAGGGGGCCGGGGTATGAACACTGAAGCTTTCTTT.

This clonotype was counted a few times. The rearrangement joins TRBV6-1 to TRBJ1-1, with TRBD1 as a possible D gene (5 bases). CDR3 length: 15 amino acids. Germline V CDR1 and CDR2: MNHNS, SASEGT. V shed 2 bases and J shed 1 base, with 11 bases lying between them. This chain's CDR3 is CASSESGRWNTEAFF. The CDR3 DNA follows: TGTGCCAGCAGTGAATCGGGGCGTTGGAACACTGAAGCTTTCTTT.

This clonotype was seen many times. This chain connects TRBV7-9 to TRBJ2-7, with TRBD1 matching 8 bases. CDR1 is SEHNR and CDR2 is FQNEAQ in the germline V gene (reference sequence). V lost 5 bases and J lost 5; bases outside the gene matches: 8. CDR3 length: 14 amino acids. CDR3 residues: CASSEDRVLHEQYF. CDR3 sequence (DNA): TGTGCCAGCAGCGAGGACAGGGTTTTACACGAGCAGTACTTC. Filled out from reference TRBV7-9 and TRBJ2-7, the complete variable domain reads DTGVSQNPRHKITKRGQNVTFRCDPISEHNRLYWYRQTLGQGPEFLTYFQNEAQLEKSRLLSDRFSAERPKGSFSTLEIQRTEQGDSAMYLCASSEDRVLHEQYFGPGTRLTVT.

This clonotype was found many times. The V call is TRBV6-1, the J call TRBJ2-7, with no clear D. This CDR3 is 12 amino acids long. Germline CDR1 and CDR2: MNHNS and SASEGT. V lost 3 bases and J 2 bases, leaving 5 bases between the germline ends. The CDR3 here is CASSDGPYEQYF. The CDR3 coding sequence is TGTGCCAGCAGTGACGGGCCCTACGAGCAGTACTTC.

The chain links TRBV7-9 to TRBJ2-3, with TRBD2 identical over 12 bases. CDR1 is SEHNR and CDR2 is FQNEAQ in the germline V gene (reference sequence). This CDR3 comprises 17 residues. J lost 4 bases, V lost 5 bases, and 10 bases had no gene match. The CDR3 DNA follows: TGTGCCAGCAGCCAACGGACTAGCGGGACGGGTGCAGATACGCAGTATTTT. Residues: CASSQRTSGTGADTQYF. The whole variable domain, filled in from reference TRBV7-9 and TRBJ2-3, reads DTGVSQNPRHKITKRGQNVTFRCDPISEHNRLYWYRQTLGQGPEFLTYFQNEAQLEKSRLLSDRFSAERPKGSFSTLEIQRTEQGDSAMYLCASSQRTSGTGADTQYFGPGTRLTVL.

With regard to this clonotype: This clone may be a read error of a much larger clone one base away. The chain recombines TRBV10-3 with TRBJ2-6, with D possibly matching TRBD2 (5 bases). The CDR3 is made up of 15 amino acids. V lost 10 bases, J lost 1 base, and 14 bases lay in between. Per the germline V gene, CDR1 is ENHRY and CDR2 is SYGVKD. CDR3 loop: CATTARGSGANVLTF. The CDR3 bases are TGTGCCACTACGGCTCGCGGGTCTGGGGCCAACGTCCTGACTTTC.